Reported below is one TCR beta chain. This clone is a singleton in its sample. The clone's antigen remains unknown. Base-call qualities are not available, and no considerably larger clone is one nucleotide away. The data were obtained in a study of blood T cell repertoires in COVID-19 (dated by TCRdb to 2018 to 2021). Describing the broader study: Samples from collaborators originated in the United States, Italy and Spain and spanned both the acute and convalescent phases of COVID-19. The material from the prospective study consisted of cDNA or gDNA derived from T cells, B-cell-depleted T cells, or PBMCs. Subjects who had been exposed to COVID-19, were actively infected with it, or had recovered from it provided the deeply sampled blood TCRbeta repertoires that made up the dataset. The repertoires were made available in a free public database intended to serve as a resource for research on the immune response to SARS-CoV-2. The samples were drawn from the first 160 participants of the ongoing ImmuneRACE study and from 950 to 1,500 subjects provided by 6 global collaborators. A de-identified subject ID, COVID-19 status, age in years and sex were almost always included in the sample metadata. Where available, HLA class I and class II types were taken from metadata supplied by the sample provider and were not determined by assay-based typing. Study-wide conclusions, independent of this receptor: The quantity of clinical and demographic metadata differed by source and by participant and was supplied without curation.

TCRbeta CDR3 regions were amplified from genomic DNA using the immunoSEQ Assay, a bias-controlled multiplex PCR. The study's processing was this. Nucleated cell counts per sample were estimated from amplification of reference gene primers within the assay. Sequence reads were collapsed and filtered to measure the absolute abundance of every unique TCRbeta CDR3 rearrangement. For each sample, productive Simpson clonality was calculated by taking the square root of Simpson's diversity index across productive rearrangements. TCRdb obtained this table from immuneACCESS and retained in-frame rearrangements with V and J assigned. These tables miss some clones; where compared with another copy, unresolved V genes account for less than half of the shortfall, and the remainder is unexplained. The V and J calls and clone size come from that table; D and trimming were worked out from the DNA. The sample table contains tens of thousands of clones; only one count was recorded for about 90% of them. Together, the top ten hold approximately 9% of the sample.

CDR1 and CDR2 were assigned from the germline V gene as LGHNA and YNFKEQ. V is cut back by 2 bases and J by 10 bases, with 9 bases in the junction unmatched. The CDR3 has 15 amino acids, counting the end cysteine and phenylalanine. The entry retains the CDR3 DNA only, 45 bases that are in frame from base 1. Each collaborating institution followed its own protocols to collect whole blood in K2EDTA tubes. For TCRbeta analysis, collaborators shipped samples in one of three forms: frozen whole blood, isolated PBMCs, or DNA extracted from either of those sample types. Material: peripheral blood. The TCR originated in a human donor in a cohort sampled during active COVID-19. This sequence uses TRBV4-2 and TRBJ2-1, with 9 bases matching TRBD1. CDR3 sequence: CASSQRGQGGEEQFF. The nucleotides read TGTGCCAGCAGCCAACGGGGACAGGGTGGCGAAGAGCAGTTCTTC.